These 23 T cell receptor beta chains share one sample of origin, sequenced in a study of T-cell memory formation after mild COVID-19. TCRdb analysed the 5' RACE reads with MiXCR anew, one entry per CDR3 protein. The sample records about 250,000 distinct CDR3 sequences, less than 20% being singletons. The sample taken for sequencing was PBMCs or a T cell subset sorted from them (not recorded which). Receptors originate from a man between 18 and 29 years old who had mild COVID-19 (a few samples of this study predate the infection). Cell type and time point are not known.

This clonotype was seen many times. The V and J genes are TRBV7-2 and TRBJ2-5; D unresolved. V gave up 0 bases and J gave up 2 bases, with 4 bases separating them. CDR3 size: 13 residues. Germline loops: CDR1 SGHTA, CDR2 FQGNSA. The CDR3 spells CASSLAFQETQYF. The CDR3 DNA reads as TGTGCCAGCAGCTTAGCGTTTCAAGAGACCCAGTACTTC.

V is TRBV4-2 and J is TRBJ2-7, with 9 bases lining up with TRBD2. This CDR3 spans 16 amino acids. Germline values: CDR1 LGHNA, CDR2 YNFKEQ. Losses at the gene ends were 2 bases for V and 1 base for J; bases not matched to a gene: 6. The CDR3 nucleotides read TGTGCCAGCAGCCAAAAAAGCGGGGGGCAATCCTACGAGCAGTACTTC. This gives the protein CASSQKSGGQSYEQYF.

V is TRBV7-9 and J is TRBJ1-1; no clear D. CDR3 length: 14 amino acids. V dropped 1 base and J dropped 8 bases, with 14 bases sitting between them. Per the germline V gene, CDR1 is SEHNR and CDR2 is FQNEAQ (reference sequence). The CDR3 DNA is TGTGCCAGCAGCTTAGAAAGAGCGTCGGAAGAAGCTTTCTTT. It yields the protein CASSLERASEEAFF.

This clonotype was counted between two and nine times. In nucleotides, the CDR3 is TGTGCCAGTAGTATAGCGACAGCGAACACTGAAGCTTTCTTT. Translating gives CASSIATANTEAFF. V is TRBV19 and J is TRBJ1-1; possible D gene TRBD1, 5 bases. Germline V CDR1 and CDR2: LNHDA, SQIVND (reference sequence). The V end lost 1 base, the J end lost 1 base, and 7 bases lay between the germline ends. This CDR3 comprises 14 residues.

The chain recombines TRBV4-3 with TRBJ1-3; the D gene is possibly TRBD1 (6 bases). V dropped 0 bases and J dropped 2 bases, with 11 bases sitting between them. This CDR3 is 16 amino acids long. Germline CDR1 LGHNA, CDR2 YSLEER. For the CDR3, the DNA is TGCGCCAGCAGCCAAGATCGAGGGGGGACTGGAAACACCATATATTTT. This codes for CASSQDRGGTGNTIYF.

This clonotype showed up just a few times. The chain couples TRBV6-2 or TRBV6-3 to TRBJ2-3; 8 nucleotides align to TRBD2. The CDR3 contains 14 residues. Trimming removed 8 bases from V and 2 bases from J; junction bases left unmatched: 6. CDR1 is MNHEY and CDR2 is SVGEGT in the germline V gene. The CDR3 loop reads CASGKAGATDTQYF. The CDR3 region has the DNA TGTGCCAGCGGGAAAGCGGGGGCCACAGATACGCAGTATTTT.

This clonotype was picked up a small number of times. The rearrangement links TRBV12-3 or TRBV12-4 to TRBJ1-2, with 9 nucleotides matching TRBD1. The CDR3 runs to 16 residues. The V gene end was trimmed by 6 bases and the J gene end by 5 bases; junction bases not matched to a gene: 13. CDR3 sequence reads: CASSSRWDRATYGYTF. CDR3 bases: TGTGCCAGCAGCTCCCGTTGGGACAGGGCGACGTATGGCTACACCTTC.

This clonotype has more than one count but fewer than ten. This chain connects TRBV5-1 to TRBJ2-7, with TRBD2 identical over 8 bases. J was trimmed by 0 bases and V by 5 bases; bases with no gene match: 4. Per the germline V gene, CDR1 is SGHRS and CDR2 is YFSETQ. The CDR3 extends over 14 amino acids. The CDR3, as DNA: TGCGCCAGCAGAACGGGGGGGGACTCCTACGAGCAGTACTTC. This encodes CASRTGGDSYEQYF.

This clonotype was seen a few times. The V gene is TRBV6-6, the J gene TRBJ1-3; D is ambiguous. Germline CDR1 MNHNY, CDR2 SVGAGI (reference sequence). The V and J ends lost 0 bases and 0 bases respectively, with 9 bases between them. The CDR3 contains 16 residues. CDR3 sequence (DNA): TGTGCCAGCAGTTACTCGACTTCAGGCTCTGGAAACACCATATATTTT. Translated: CASSYSTSGSGNTIYF.

This clonotype was found a few times. This chain connects TRBV7-2 to TRBJ2-7; D may correspond to TRBD1 or TRBD2 (6 bases each). Trimming stripped 8 bases from V and 5 bases from J, with 16 bases between. The CDR3 spans 13 residues. Germline V lookup: CDR1 SGHTA, CDR2 FQGNSA. In DNA, the CDR3 is TGTGCCAGCCTAAAGGGGGGATTTGACGAGCAGTACTTC. Translation: CASLKGGFDEQYF.

This clonotype was seen only a few times. V gene TRBV4-2 combines with J gene TRBJ1-1, with D perhaps matching TRBD1 (5 bases). V lost 1 base and J 0 bases, leaving 18 bases between the germline ends. CDR1 and CDR2 (germline): LGHNA, YNFKEQ. The CDR3 extends over 18 amino acids. The CDR3 spells CASSQGPGEEGMNTEAFF. Here the CDR3 DNA reads TGTGCCAGCAGCCAAGGTCCGGGAGAAGAGGGGATGAACACTGAAGCTTTCTTT.

This clonotype was picked up a small number of times. This chain uses TRBV20-1 with TRBJ1-3; D ambiguous. The CDR3 runs 14 residues. V was trimmed by 6 bases and J by 0 bases, leaving 12 bases between them. Per germline, CDR1 DFQATT and CDR2 SNEGSKA (reference sequence). The CDR3 DNA follows: TGCAGTGCGTCGGACGTTACCTCTGGAAACACCATATATTTT. As protein: CSASDVTSGNTIYF.

The chain joins TRBV24-1 to TRBJ2-1; 7 bases fit TRBD1. Germline CDR1 KGHDR, CDR2 SFDVKD. With V trimmed by 3 bases and J by 0 bases, 4 bases remained unmatched. The length of the CDR3 is 16 residues. CDR3 in amino acids: CATSDDRADSYNEQFF. The CDR3 coding sequence is TGTGCCACCAGTGATGACAGGGCTGACTCCTACAATGAGCAGTTCTTC.

This clonotype has just a few counts. This chain joins TRBV5-1 and TRBJ2-3; TRBD1 agrees at 7 bases. In germline, CDR1 is SGHRS, CDR2 YFSETQ. This CDR3 is built from 16 residues. V gave up 0 bases and J gave up 4 bases; unmatched junction bases: 8. The CDR3 loop is CASSLDRGHGPDTQYF. CDR3 nucleotides: TGCGCCAGCAGCTTGGACAGGGGCCATGGCCCAGATACGCAGTATTTT.

V is TRBV11-2 and J is TRBJ1-1; D uncertain. CDR1 is SGHAT, CDR2 FQNNGV, per germline. V lost 5 bases, J lost 4 bases, and 17 bases lay in between. The CDR3 loop spans 15 amino acids. In nucleotides, the CDR3 is TGTGCCAGCAGCCCCCCTAACAGATGGGGCACTGAAGCTTTCTTT. This sequence encodes CASSPPNRWGTEAFF.

This clonotype was seen more than once but under ten times. The chain combines TRBV20-1 with TRBJ1-5; D possibly corresponds to TRBD1 (6 bases). Trimming pared 3 bases from V and 7 bases from J, leaving 13 bases between. The germline CDR1 and CDR2 sequences are DFQATT and SNEGSKA (reference sequence). This CDR3 contains 13 residues. CDR3 in DNA: TGCAGTGCTAGGGTACAGGGTACCCAGCCCCAGCATTTT. Translating it yields CSARVQGTQPQHF.

The chain carries TRBV7-2 and TRBJ1-2; D is perhaps TRBD1 (6 bases). Trimming cost V 1 base and J 7 bases, with 16 bases left between them. The CDR3 has 15 residues. CDR1 and CDR2 from the germline V gene are SGHTA and FQGNSA. The DNA of the CDR3 is TGTGCCAGCAGCTTAGGGACCGCGGGGGCGGTTGGCTACACCTTC. It specifies CASSLGTAGAVGYTF.

This clonotype occurred many times. The CDR3: CASSQAGGSSYNEQFF. As DNA, the CDR3 is TGTGCCAGCAGCCAAGCCGGGGGAAGCTCCTACAATGAGCAGTTCTTC. The chain carries TRBV14 and TRBJ2-1; D may be TRBD2 (6 bases). V lost 1 base and J 0 bases, leaving 10 bases between the germline ends. Per the germline V gene, CDR1 is SGHDN and CDR2 is FVKESK. CDR3 length: 16 amino acids.

This clonotype was observed at least ten times. V and J are TRBV7-2 and TRBJ1-1; D is perhaps TRBD1 (5 bases). This CDR3 has 13 residues. Germline lookup yields CDR1 SGHTA and CDR2 FQGNSA. V was pared by 6 bases and J by 5 bases, with 13 bases between. The CDR3, as DNA: TGTGCCAGCAGTTCTATCAGGGATACTGAAGCTTTCTTT. It codes for CASSSIRDTEAFF.

This rearrangement joins TRBV7-9 to TRBJ1-5, with D unclear. V was trimmed by 4 bases and J by 7 bases, leaving 8 bases between them. The CDR3 runs 12 residues. CDR1 SEHNR and CDR2 FQNEAQ come from the germline V gene (reference sequence). The CDR3 DNA reads as TGTGCCAGCAGCTCGACACGGCAGCCCCAGCATTTT. Its protein is CASSSTRQPQHF.

CDR3 amino acids: CASNEAEETQYF. As DNA, the CDR3 is TGTGCCAGCAACGAGGCTGAAGAGACCCAGTACTTC. The chain is built from TRBV28 and TRBJ2-5, with D unresolved. The germline V gene has CDR1 MDHEN and CDR2 SYDVKM. This CDR3 spans 12 amino acids. V lost 7 bases and J 3 bases, leaving 9 bases between the germline ends.

J is TRBJ1-3 and V is TRBV14, with D unresolved. Trimming left V 4 bases short and J 6 bases short, with 16 bases between. CDR1 is SGHDN, CDR2 FVKESK, per germline. This CDR3 has 15 amino acids. CDR3 sequence reads: CASSPWASWENTIYF. The DNA of the CDR3 is TGTGCCAGCAGCCCCTGGGCCAGTTGGGAAAACACCATATATTTT.

This chain links TRBV5-1 with TRBJ2-2; 9 bases align to TRBD1. V lost 7 bases to trimming and J lost 2 bases; unmatched junction nucleotides: 9. Germline CDR1 SGHRS, CDR2 YFSETQ. This CDR3 is built from 16 residues. CDR3 nucleotides: TGCGCCAGCCAAATCACAGGGGGCAAAAACACCGGGGAGCTGTTTTTT. Translation: CASQITGGKNTGELFF.